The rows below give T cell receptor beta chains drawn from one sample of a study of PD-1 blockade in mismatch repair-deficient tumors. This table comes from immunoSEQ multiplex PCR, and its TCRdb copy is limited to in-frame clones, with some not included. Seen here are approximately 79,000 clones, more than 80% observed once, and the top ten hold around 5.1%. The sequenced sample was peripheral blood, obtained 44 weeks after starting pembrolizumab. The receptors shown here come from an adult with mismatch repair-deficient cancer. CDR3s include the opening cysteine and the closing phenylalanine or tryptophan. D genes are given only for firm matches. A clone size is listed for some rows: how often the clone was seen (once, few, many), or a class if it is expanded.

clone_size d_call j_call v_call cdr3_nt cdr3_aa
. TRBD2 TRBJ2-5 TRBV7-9 TGTGCCAGCAGCCATAGACTAGCGCCTCACCAAGAGACCCAGTACTTC CASSHRLAPHQETQYF
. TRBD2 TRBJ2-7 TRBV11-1 TGTGCCAGCAGCTTAGCGACTAGCGGTAAGGGCGAGCAGTACTTC CASSLATSGKGEQYF
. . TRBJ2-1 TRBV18 TGTGCCAGCTCGCCTCCCACTAGGACCTACAATGAGCAGTTCTTC CASSPPTRTYNEQFF
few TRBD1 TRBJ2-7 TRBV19 TGTGCCAGTAGCCTTGGACAGGTCTACGAGCAGTACTTC CASSLGQVYEQYF
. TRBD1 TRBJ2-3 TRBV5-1 TGCGCCAGCAGCGTCGGACAGGGGGTGAGGGATACGCAGTATTTT CASSVGQGVRDTQYF
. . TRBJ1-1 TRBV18 TGTGCCAGCTCACCTTACTCTGGGAGCCTACAAGCTTTCTTT CASSPYSGSLQAFF
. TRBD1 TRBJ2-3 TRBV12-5 TGTGCTAGTGCCTTGGACAGGGTCAAAGATACGCAGTATTTT CASALDRVKDTQYF
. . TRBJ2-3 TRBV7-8 TGTGCCAGCAGCTTTCCCCTATCCACAGATACGCAGTATTTT CASSFPLSTDTQYF
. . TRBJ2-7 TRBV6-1 TGTGCCAGCAGTGATTACTACGAGCAGTACTTC CASSDYYEQYF
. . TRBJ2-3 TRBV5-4 TGTGCCAGCAGCTTGGCAAGTTCGGGGGATACGCAGTATTTT CASSLASSGDTQYF
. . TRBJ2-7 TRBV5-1 TGCGCCAGCAGCGATGGGACCATCAACTTCGAGCAGTACTTC CASSDGTINFEQYF
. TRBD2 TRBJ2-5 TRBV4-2 TGTGCCAGCAGCCCGGGACTAGCGGGACCGTGGGGGGGGGAAATATTAGAGACCCAGTACTTC CASSPGLAGPWGGEILETQYF
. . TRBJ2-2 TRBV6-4 TGTGCCAGCAGTGACTCGGGGGGGCAACTGGGCACCGGGGAGCTGTTTTTT CASSDSGGQLGTGELFF
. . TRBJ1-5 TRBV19 TGTGCCAGTAGTATCCTGAATAGCAATCAGCCCCAGCATTTT CASSILNSNQPQHF
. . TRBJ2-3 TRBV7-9 TGTGCCAGCAGCTTTTCCCGCTTGGCTGGTACAGATACGCAGTATTTT CASSFSRLAGTDTQYF
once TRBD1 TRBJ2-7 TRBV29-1 TGCAGCGTTGCCCGGGACAGGGCGGACTACGAGCAGTACTTC CSVARDRADYEQYF
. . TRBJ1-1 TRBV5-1 TGCGTCAGCAGCCTTCAGGACTCCACTGAAGCTTTCTTT CVSSLQDSTEAFF
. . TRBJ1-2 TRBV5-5 TGTGCCAGCAGCTTGATGCGGGGGGTTAACTATGGCTACACCTTC CASSLMRGVNYGYTF
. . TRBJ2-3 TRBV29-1 TGCAGCCTAAGTACTAGCACAGATACGCAGTATTTT CSLSTSTDTQYF
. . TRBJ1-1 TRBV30 TGTGCCTGGACTTTAACAGGAGGTCCCCTTGCGAACACTGAAGCTTTCTTT CAWTLTGGPLANTEAFF
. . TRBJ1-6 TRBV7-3 TGTGCCAGCAGCCCCCTTGGGGGGAGTAATTCACCCCTCCACTTT CASSPLGGSNSPLHF
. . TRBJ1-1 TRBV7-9 TGTGCCAGCACCCTCTTGAACACTGAAGCTTTCTTT CASTLLNTEAFF
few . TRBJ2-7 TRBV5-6 TGTGCCAGCAGCTCATATCCAATCGTCTACGAGCAGTACTTC CASSSYPIVYEQYF
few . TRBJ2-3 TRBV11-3 TGTGCCAGCAGCTTAGAGAGCCTCAAATACGATACGCAGTATTTT CASSLESLKYDTQYF
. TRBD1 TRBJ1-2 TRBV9 TGTGCCAGCAGCGTAGAGGGACAGGGGATTCTAAATCGTGGCTACACCTTC CASSVEGQGILNRGYTF
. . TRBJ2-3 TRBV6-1 TGTGCCAGCAGGCGGGCCTGGCAAGGGGATACGCAGTATTTT CASRRAWQGDTQYF
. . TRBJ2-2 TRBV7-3 TGTGCCAGCAGCTCTTTCTGGACCCACACCGGGGAGCTGTTTTTT CASSSFWTHTGELFF
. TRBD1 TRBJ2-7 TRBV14 TGTGCCAGCAGCCTTTGGGACAGTAGCTCCTACGAGCAGTACTTC CASSLWDSSSYEQYF
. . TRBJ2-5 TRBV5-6 TGTGCCAGCAGCGTCCGTAGGTCAGGGGTATTGCAGACCCAGTACTTC CASSVRRSGVLQTQYF
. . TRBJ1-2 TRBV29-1 TGCAGCGTTGCGAGACAGAACAACTATGGCTACACCTTC CSVARQNNYGYTF
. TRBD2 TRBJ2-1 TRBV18 TGTGCCAGCTCACCAGGGGACTCGGGGAGGGATGAGCAGTTCTTC CASSPGDSGRDEQFF
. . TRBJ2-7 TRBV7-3 TGTGCCAGCAGCTTAAGCGGGAAGGCCTACGAGCAGTACTTC CASSLSGKAYEQYF
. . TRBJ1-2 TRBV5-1 TGCGCCAGCAGCTTGGAGGGGGACTATGGCTACACCTTC CASSLEGDYGYTF
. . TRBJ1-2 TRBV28 TGTGCCAGCATCAAAAATGGGCGAATCGACGGCTACACCTTC CASIKNGRIDGYTF
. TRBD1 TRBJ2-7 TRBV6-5 TGTGCCAGCAGTCCTCCGGGACAGGGTACCCACGAGCAGTACTTC CASSPPGQGTHEQYF
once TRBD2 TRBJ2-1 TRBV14 TGTGCCAGCACCGATGTTGGCGGGAGTAGGTACAATGAGCAGTTCTTC CASTDVGGSRYNEQFF
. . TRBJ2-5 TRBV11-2 TGTGCCAGCAGCTTAAGTTGGGGTATTGGAGAGACCCAGTACTTC CASSLSWGIGETQYF
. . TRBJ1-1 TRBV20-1 TGCAGTGCTCGGACCACTGAAGCTTTCTTT CSARTTEAFF
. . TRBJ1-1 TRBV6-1 TGTGCCAGCAGTGAAGACAGGGCAGCGAACACTGAAGCTTTCTTT CASSEDRAANTEAFF
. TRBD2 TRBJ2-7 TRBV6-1 TGTGCCAGCACGAGCGGGACCCTCTCCTACGAGCAGTACTTC CASTSGTLSYEQYF
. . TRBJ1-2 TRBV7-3 TGTGCCAGCAGCTTCTCCCCAGGGTCGGACGGCTACACCTTC CASSFSPGSDGYTF
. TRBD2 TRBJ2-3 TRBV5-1 TGCGCCAGCGGCCTCTCTAGCGGATTAGCGGATACGCAGTATTTT CASGLSSGLADTQYF
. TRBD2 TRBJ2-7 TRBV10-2 TGCGCCAGCAGAAAGCGGGATTCCTACGAGCAGTACTTC CASRKRDSYEQYF
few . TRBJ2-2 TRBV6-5 TGTGCCAGCAAAGGACTTTCAGTAGGCGGGGAGCTGTTTTTT CASKGLSVGGELFF
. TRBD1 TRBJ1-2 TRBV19 TGTGCCAGTAGACCAGGGGGCGCGGGAAACTATGGCTACACCTTC CASRPGGAGNYGYTF
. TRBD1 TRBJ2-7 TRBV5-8 TGTGCCAGCAGCGACGACAGGGGACTCTCCTACGAGCAGTACTTC CASSDDRGLSYEQYF
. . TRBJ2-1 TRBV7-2 TGTGCCAGCAGTATAGATAGTCGAGGGGAGAATGAGCAGTTCTTC CASSIDSRGENEQFF
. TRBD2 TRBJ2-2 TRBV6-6 TGTGCCAGCAGGATAGGACTAGGAAGGGCCGGGGAGCTGTTTTTT CASRIGLGRAGELFF
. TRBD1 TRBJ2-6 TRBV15 TGTGCCACCAGCGCAGGGGGTAGCTCTGGGGCCAACGTCCTGACTTTC CATSAGGSSGANVLTF
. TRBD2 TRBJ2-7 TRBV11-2 TGTGCCAGCAGCTTAGAATCGGGAGGATCGTACGAGCAGTACTTC CASSLESGGSYEQYF
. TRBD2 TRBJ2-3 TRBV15 TGTGCCACCAGCAGAGATTTAAGCGGGACGAGCACAGATACGCAGTATTTT CATSRDLSGTSTDTQYF
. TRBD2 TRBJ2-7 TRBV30 TGTGCCTGGAGTGTACTGCGGGAGCCCTACGAGCAGTACTTC CAWSVLREPYEQYF
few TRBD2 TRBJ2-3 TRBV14 TGTGCCAGCAGCCAGGAGGAGAGGGTGGGAGGGCCAGCAGATACGCAGTATTTT CASSQEERVGGPADTQYF
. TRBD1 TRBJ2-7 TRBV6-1 TGTGCCAGCAGTGAAGGAATGGGACAGATCTACGAGCAGTACTTC CASSEGMGQIYEQYF
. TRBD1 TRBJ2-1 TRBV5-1 TGCGCCAGCAGCCCGCCCGGGACAGGCAGTGTCTTC CASSPPGTGSVF
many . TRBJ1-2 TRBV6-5 TGTGCCAGCAGTTACGCAGGATATGGCTACACCTTC CASSYAGYGYTF
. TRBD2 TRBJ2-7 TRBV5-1 TGCGCCAGCAGCTTGGGACTAGCGGGAGTAGCAGACGAGCAGTACTTC CASSLGLAGVADEQYF
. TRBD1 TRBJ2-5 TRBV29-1 TGCAGCCACCCCGGGACAGGGAAGGAGACCCAGTACTTC CSHPGTGKETQYF
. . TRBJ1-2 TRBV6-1 TGTGCCAGCAGTGAATGGTCCGTGGGGGGCTACACCTTC CASSEWSVGGYTF
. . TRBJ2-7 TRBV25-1 TGTGCCAGCAGTGGGGGGTGGGGCGAGCAGTACTTC CASSGGWGEQYF